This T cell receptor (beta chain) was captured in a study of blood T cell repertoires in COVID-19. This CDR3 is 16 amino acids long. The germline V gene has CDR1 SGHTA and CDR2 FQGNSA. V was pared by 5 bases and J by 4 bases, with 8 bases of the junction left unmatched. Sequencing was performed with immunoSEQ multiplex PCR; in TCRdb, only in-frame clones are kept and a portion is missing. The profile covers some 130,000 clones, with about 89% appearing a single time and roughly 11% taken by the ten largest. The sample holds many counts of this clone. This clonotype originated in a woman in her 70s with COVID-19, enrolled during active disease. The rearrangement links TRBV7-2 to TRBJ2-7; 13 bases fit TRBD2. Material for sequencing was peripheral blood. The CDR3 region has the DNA TGTGCCAGCAGCGTACTACTAGCGGGGGGGCCGTACGAGCAGTACTTC. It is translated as CASSVLLAGGPYEQYF.